This section outlines one T cell receptor beta chain sequence together with its context. No antigen is known for it. A much bigger clone sits one base away, suggesting this may be a read error. The CDR3 holds 16 amino acids from the cysteine to the phenylalanine. Kept here is only the CDR3 DNA, which spans 48 bases and is read in frame from base 1. The germline V gene provides CDR1 SGHTA and CDR2 FQGNSA. Library preparation used 5' RACE. Data came from an Illumina HiSeq 2500. The second PCR ran for roughly 7 to 12 cycles and used a J-beta primer mix along with a sample-barcoded 5' primer. A template-switch 5' adaptor carrying 12 random nucleotides introduced a unique molecular identifier onto each TCR beta cDNA molecule. Each sample yielded at least 2.5 million CDR3-containing paired-end reads. First-strand cDNA was synthesized from all RNA with the Mint cDNA synthesis kit, primed by a TRBC-specific oligonucleotide. Following uracil-DNA glycosylase treatment, a first 18-cycle PCR with universal primers M1SS and BC2_uni_R was performed on all cDNA. The authors' pipeline ran thus. For normalization, 1 million high-quality reads, each with a distinct molecular identifier, were randomly selected from each sample. Instead of being binned into consensus sequences, reads with shared molecular identifiers were discarded. MiTCR, run with a Q25 quality threshold and the strictest error-elimination algorithm, handled CDR3 identification, clonotype clustering and error correction. Lower-bound total TCR beta diversity was estimated with a nonparametric unseen species model using Euler transformation. Using fastp trimming at Q25 and MiXCR clonotype assembly, TCRdb reanalyzed the public sequencing data and kept in-frame beta chains. Each entry merges the rows of one CDR3 protein and shows their most common DNA and genes. The V and J calls were determined by TCRdb, not by the authors. The sample table contains 350,000 to 450,000 distinct CDR3 sequences; only one count was recorded for about 55% of them. The biggest ten clones account for 50% to 65% of the sample.

Donors were approximately 42 systemically healthy Caucasian individuals from Russia aged roughly 6 to 90 years. Each donor gave about 9.8 milliliters of peripheral blood, drawn into EDTA-treated Vacutainer tubes. Ficoll-Paque density-gradient centrifugation was used to isolate PBMCs, with at least 7 million obtained per sample. Trizol reagent was used to extract total RNA from PBMCs, with at least 5.5 micrograms per sample. Naive CD45RAhigh/CD27high T cell percentages were measured by flow cytometry on a PBMC aliquot from every donor. The source of the sample is a study of blood T cells in healthy people across ages (dated by TCRdb to between 2014 and 2016). Looking at the study overall: Template switching captured roughly one uniquely barcoded TCR beta cDNA molecule per two T cells in model experiments. Using deep sequencing normalized with unique cDNA molecular identifiers, the study measured how TCR beta repertoire diversity changes with age. The donors were split into four age groups: young (average around 15 years), middle-aged (about 40), aged (roughly 68) and long-lived (about 82). To avoid experimental bias, donors of different ages were distributed randomly across sequencing lanes. For two donors (one aged 18 to 30 and one aged 80 or older), the study analyzed two additional independent replicas of 1 million unique cDNA reads from the same blood draw. The paper as a whole reports these results and caveats: As age increased, observed TCR beta diversity per million T cells dropped in a roughly linear way, and a significant reduction was already evident by age approximately 40. Compared with the aged group, the long-lived group had more naive CD4+ T cells, fewer expanded clones and increased TCR diversity, a pattern suggesting age selection. Conclusive comparison of naive and antigen-experienced compartments was prevented by the profiling of bulk unsorted PBMCs. Donor CMV infection status was unknown, potentially confounding age-related changes in expanded clonotypes. Estimates of total diversity from one million sequenced T cells were regarded as lower bounds and underestimates. Observed TCR beta diversity correlated strongly with the percentage of naive T cells measured by flow cytometry.

Sequencing was carried out using blood. The rearranged segments are TRBV7-2 and TRBJ2-1, and 9 bases in between align with TRBD2. Near its end, the DNA agrees better with TRBJ2-7, so the J call may be wrong. The sequence derives from a man aged 60 to 75 in good health. The nucleotide sequence reads TGTGCCAGCAGCTTAGGTGGTCTAGCGGGGAAACACGAGCAGTACTTC. Its product reads: CASSLGGLAGKHEQYF.